Described below is a single TCR beta chain sequence and its context. Its target antigen remains unknown. Base qualities are not recorded, but no much larger clone differs from it by a single base. Ficoll-Paque density gradient centrifugation was the method used to isolate PBMCs. For sequencing, an Illumina NovaSeq 6000 was employed. TCRalpha and TCRbeta cDNA libraries were built by 5'RACE with constant-segment primers, adding sample barcodes and unique molecular identifiers. Trizol reagent was used to extract RNA from every sample. The libraries were amplified in two PCR steps, and the second step added a second sample barcode and Illumina TruSeq adapters. Libraries were sequenced on an Illumina NovaSeq with 2 x 150 bp paired-end reads. For the original study's pipeline: Reads were demultiplexed and collapsed into UMI-guided consensus sequences with migec v1.2.7. Using mixcr v2.1.11, UMI consensuses were aligned to TRA and TRB V and J templates and then assembled into clonotypes. Expanded or contracted clonotypes were those called significant by both edgeR and NoisET, with noise models trained on biological replicates. For edgeR calls, the cutoffs were a false discovery rate-adjusted p below 0.01 and a log2 fold-change threshold of 1. As an exploratory analysis of dynamics, PCA with hierarchical clustering was applied to max-normalized trajectories of the 1000 most abundant clonotypes. Separately sequenced CD4+ and CD8+ repertoires were used to assign the CD4 or CD8 phenotype of responding clones. Starting from the raw public reads, TCRdb applied fastp trimming at Q25, assembled clones with MiXCR and retained in-frame beta chains. Identical CDR3 proteins give one entry, which carries the most common genes and DNA. TCRdb, rather than the study authors, made the V and J calls. The table for this sample lists 200,000 to 250,000 distinct CDR3 sequences; around 26% of them were counted only once. Roughly an eighth of the sample is taken by the ten largest.

The entry originates in a study of T-cell memory formation after mild COVID-19 (dated by TCRdb to about 2021). Describing the broader study: TCR sequence clusters from the two donors were found to be largely donor specific. Two young, previously healthy adult volunteers, one female and one male, were included in the cohort. In a couple of donors, T-cell clones that expanded and contracted after mild COVID-19 were tracked by sequencing TCRalpha and TCRbeta repertoires over time.

Study-level results and caveats: SARS-CoV-2 specificity of the second-wave clones peaking on day 37 was not confirmed. Contracting CD4+ clones turned up mainly in the CM and EM memory subsets, whereas EMRA was where CD8+ clones were enriched. The study covered only a couple of mild cases, and larger cohorts including severe cases with pre-infection samples were considered necessary. Some responding clones were detected in pre-infection memory, suggesting pre-existing cross-reactive memory T cells joined the SARS-CoV-2 response. From day 15 to 85, contracting clones showed balanced CD4/CD8 phenotypes, whereas a second wave of clones that expanded from day 15 to 37 leaned towards CD4+.

The germline ends are 10 bases apart after V is trimmed by 2 bases and J by 2 bases. The CDR3, cysteine through phenylalanine, is 14 amino acids long. The read is trimmed to its CDR3 DNA, 42 bases read in frame from base 1. The germline V gene sets CDR1 to MNHEY and CDR2 to SVGAGI. Sequencing was performed on PBMCs or a T cell subset sorted from them (not recorded which). This clonotype originated in an adult woman who had mild COVID-19 (a few samples of this study predate the infection). The sample titles of this study are shuffled in the database, so cell type and time point are left out; the donor was told from shared clones. The rearranged segments are TRBV6-5 and TRBJ2-7; the D call is tentative, TRBD1 or TRBD2, as each matches 5 bases. CDR3 protein: CASSYGWGTYEQYF. The DNA reads TGTGCCAGCAGTTACGGTTGGGGGACCTACGAGCAGTACTTC.